The 12 T cell receptor beta chains reported below all come from one sample, sequenced in a study of shared clonotypes between healthy human individuals. Method: immunoSEQ multiplex PCR; TCRdb's copy keeps in-frame clones and lacks some. This table holds 650,000 to 700,000 clones, 90% found once. Material: memory CD8+ T cells from PBMCs. Specified subset: CD45RO+ cells pooled with CCR7-negative TemRA cells. The receptors shown here come from a man between 18 and 29 years old in good health. Some clones in this sample may be carry-over from other donors' samples.

The chain joins TRBV7-3 to TRBJ2-3, with 10 bases lining up with TRBD2. Unmatched junction bases numbered 10, after V lost 2 bases and J lost 5 bases. The CDR3 extends over 17 amino acids. CDR1 and CDR2 (germline): SGHTA, FQGTGA. CDR3 coding DNA: TGTGCCAGCAGCTTAGAATTAGCGGGAGGAGTCGGAGATACGCAGTATTTT. It is translated as CASSLELAGGVGDTQYF. Complete variable domain (other parts from reference TRBV7-3 and TRBJ2-3): GAGVSQTPSNKVTEKGKYVELRCDPISGHTALYWYRQSLGQGPEFLIYFQGTGAADDSGLPNDRFFAVRPEGSVSTLKIQRTERGDSAVYLCASSLELAGGVGDTQYFGPGTRLTVL.

The chain employs TRBV4-3 and TRBJ1-6; 9 bases are a match to TRBD1. This CDR3 comprises 15 residues. Germline-derived CDR1 and CDR2 are LGHNA and YSLEER. V was pared by 1 base and J by 9 bases, with 4 bases of the junction left unmatched. This CDR3 is CASSQAGQGFSPLHF. In nucleotides, the CDR3 is TGCGCCAGCAGCCAAGCGGGACAGGGTTTTTCACCCCTCCACTTT.

A single count supports this clone. The chain couples TRBV5-1 to TRBJ2-2, with D possibly TRBD1 on 6 matching bases. The V end lost 2 bases, the J end lost 2 bases, and 28 bases lay between the germline ends. The CDR3 has 21 amino acids. CDR1 SGHRS and CDR2 YFSETQ come from the germline V gene. The CDR3 reads CASSFLPLEGVGDANTGELFF. The DNA of the CDR3 is TGCGCCAGCAGCTTTCTTCCCCTCGAGGGGGTGGGCGACGCTAACACCGGGGAGCTGTTTTTT.

As regards this clone: One end of the junction fails to match germline, which may point to a read error. The chain recombines TRBV28 with TRBJ2-3; a weak D match, TRBD1 (5 bases). The CDR3 totals 15 residues. Germline-derived CDR1 and CDR2 are MDHEN and SYDVKM. CDR3 coding DNA: TGTGCCAACAGTTCAGGGTCCTTACGCACAGATACGCAGTATTTT. This translates into CANSSGSLRTDTQYF.

This chain uses TRBV5-6 with TRBJ2-7; D unresolved. Germline CDR1 reads SGHDT; CDR2 reads YYEEEE. V was trimmed by 0 bases and J by 6 bases, leaving 10 bases between them. The CDR3 length is 13 residues. The CDR3 protein is CASSLVGPREQYF. CDR3 in DNA: TGTGCCAGCAGCTTGGTAGGCCCGCGCGAGCAGTACTTC. The full variable domain, its missing parts supplied by reference TRBV5-6 and TRBJ2-7, is DAGVTQSPTHLIKTRGQQVTLRCSPKSGHDTVSWYQQALGQGPQFIFQYYEEEERQRGNFPDRFSGHQFPNYSSELNVNALLLGDSALYLCASSLVGPREQYFGPGTRLTVT.

The chain joins TRBV7-6 to TRBJ2-2; no clear D. The CDR3 totals 14 residues. Germline lookup yields CDR1 SGHVS and CDR2 FNYEAQ. With 5 bases removed from V and 0 bases from J, the gap between germline ends came to 7 bases. The CDR3: CASSPGSNTGELFF. For the CDR3, the DNA is TGTGCCAGCAGCCCCGGTTCGAACACCGGGGAGCTGTTTTTT.

The V gene is TRBV9, the J gene TRBJ2-7; 8 bases are a match to TRBD1. V lost 0 bases and J lost 0; bases outside the gene matches: 2. The CDR3 spans 15 residues. Germline V gene lookup returns CDR1 SGDLS and CDR2 YYNGEE. In DNA form, the CDR3 reads TGTGCCAGCAGCGTAGACAGGGGGAGCTCCTACGAGCAGTACTTC. It specifies CASSVDRGSSYEQYF.

The chain combines TRBV7-9 with TRBJ2-5; D unresolved. V was shortened by 1 base and J by 1 base, with 10 bases between the two germline ends. Germline V gene sequence: CDR1 SEHNR, CDR2 FQNEAQ (reference sequence). CDR3 length equals 15 residues. As DNA, the CDR3 is TGTGCCAGCAGCTTAGATACGGGTAGCCAAGAGACCCAGTACTTC. Encoded protein: CASSLDTGSQETQYF.

As concerns this clone: Other DNA sequences in the same sample also yield this CDR3. V is TRBV7-8 and J is TRBJ2-7; TRBD2 matches at 14 bases. Germline assignment: CDR1 SGHVS and CDR2 FQNEAQ. The CDR3 totals 15 residues. V was clipped by 5 bases and J by 2 bases; unmatched bases: 2. CDR3 coding DNA: TGTGCCAGCAGCCCGGGACTAGCGGGGGCCTACGAGCAGTACTTC. Its protein is CASSPGLAGAYEQYF.

The rearrangement uses TRBV7-9 and TRBJ2-1; possible D gene TRBD2, 6 bases. V was trimmed by 0 bases and J by 8 bases, leaving 17 bases between them. Germline values: CDR1 SEHNR, CDR2 FQNEAQ (reference sequence). The CDR3 contains 16 residues. The CDR3 protein is CASSLALGGVVYEQFF. CDR3 bases: TGTGCCAGCAGCTTAGCGCTCGGGGGAGTAGTCTATGAGCAGTTCTTC.

This clone has a single count. The rearrangement uses TRBV20-1 and TRBJ2-7; D gene unclear. Trimming took 4 bases from V and 2 from J, leaving 6 bases between them. This CDR3 region has 11 residues. Germline CDR1 reads DFQATT; CDR2 reads SNEGSKA (reference sequence). CDR3 sequence (DNA): TGCAGTGCTAAGCTTCCCTACGAGCAGTACTTC. It yields the protein CSAKLPYEQYF.

This clone was picked up one time. This sample includes further DNA sequences coding for the same CDR3. V usage is TRBV28 and J usage is TRBJ1-5, with TRBD1 as a possible D gene (6 bases). The CDR3 is 15 amino acids. V shed 3 bases and J shed 2 bases, with 11 bases lying between them. The germline V gene encodes CDR1 MDHEN and CDR2 SYDVKM. CDR3 region: CASSFEGGGNQPQHF. The CDR3 coding sequence is TGTGCCAGCAGTTTTGAGGGGGGCGGCAATCAGCCCCAGCATTTT.